These 18 T cell receptor beta chains were all obtained from the same sample, sequenced in a study of CD8+CD57+ T cells in acquired aplastic anemia. By flow cytometry, patients selected for sequencing had shown an expansion of CD8+CD57+ cells. Genomic DNA templated the TCR beta VDJ and CDR3 profiling. Using its own MiXCR run on the reads, TCRdb lists one record per CDR3 protein. The repertoire has 180,000 or so distinct CDR3 sequences, roughly half of them found once; the top ten carry about 2%. The source material was sorted CD4+, CD8+, or CD8+CD57+ T cells (not recorded which) from PBMCs. The receptors were sampled from a human donor with aplastic anemia.

With regard to this clonotype: A much larger clone lies one base from this, so it may be a read error. This chain links TRBV5-6 with TRBJ1-3; 8 bases agree with TRBD1. Per germline, CDR1 SGHDT and CDR2 YYEEEE. J was trimmed by 12 bases and V by 1 base; bases with no gene match: 15. This CDR3 is 16 amino acids long. CDR3 sequence reads: CASSLTGTGDFGIIYF. The CDR3 coding sequence is TGTGCCAGCAGCTTGACCGGGACAGGCGATTTCGGCATCATATATTTT.

With respect to this clonotype: A read error may be the cause here, since a much bigger clone is one base away. The chain uses TRBV6-1 and TRBJ1-3; TRBD1 is a possible D gene (5 bases). CDR1 and CDR2 (germline): MNHNS, SASEGT. This CDR3 is built from 13 residues. In DNA form, the CDR3 reads TGTGCCAGCAGTACCCGGGGCCGAAACACCATAGATTTT. Protein: CASSTRGRNTIDF.

The V and J genes are TRBV10-3 and TRBJ2-7; D might be TRBD1 (6 bases). This CDR3 region has 10 residues. Germline V lookup: CDR1 ENHRY, CDR2 SYGVKD. CDR3 nucleotides: TGTGCGATAGGGGGAAACGAGCAGTACTTC. It specifies CAIGGNEQYF.

A few counts support this clonotype. V usage is TRBV2 and J usage is TRBJ1-2; TRBD1 agrees at 9 bases. J lost 7 bases, V lost 10 bases, and 4 bases had no gene match. CDR1 is SNHLY, CDR2 FYNNEI, per germline. This CDR3 comprises 11 residues. CDR3 in DNA: TGTGCCACTACAGGGGGCGGTGGCTACACCTTC. Protein sequence: CATTGGGGYTF.

Ten or more counts support this clonotype. CDR3 nucleotides: TGTGCCAGCACCCCCGGGATCTACAATGAGCAGTTCTTC. Translating it yields CASTPGIYNEQFF. The chain joins TRBV2 to TRBJ2-1; D possibly corresponds to TRBD2 (5 bases). V gave up 7 bases and J gave up 3 bases, with 10 bases separating them. Germline CDR1 and CDR2: SNHLY and FYNNEI. CDR3 length: 13 amino acids.

This chain links TRBV19 with TRBJ1-2, with a tentative D call TRBD1 (5 bases). This CDR3 spans 15 amino acids. Trimming removed 4 bases at V and 0 bases at J, with 12 bases between. Germline V CDR1 and CDR2: LNHDA, SQIVND (reference sequence). Written as DNA, the CDR3 is TGTGCCAGTAGTACAGACAGTTTAGCTAACTATGGCTACACCTTC. This sequence encodes CASSTDSLANYGYTF.

This clonotype showed up just a few times. The rearrangement links TRBV29-1 to TRBJ2-1, with D uncertain. Germline CDR1 SQVTM, CDR2 ANQGSEA. The CDR3 sequence is 11 residues long. Trimming removed 3 bases from V and 3 bases from J, with 3 bases in between. In DNA, the CDR3 is TGCAGCGTTGAGGACTACAATGAGCAGTTCTTC. This translates into CSVEDYNEQFF.

This clonotype was counted at least ten times. This sequence joins TRBV19 and TRBJ2-1, with unresolved D. Germline V lookup: CDR1 LNHDA, CDR2 SQIVND (reference sequence). V lost 2 bases to trimming and J lost 0 bases, with 8 bases between them. The CDR3 spans 15 residues. As DNA, the CDR3 is TGTGCCAGTAGTATAAGTGGAGACTCCTACAATGAGCAGTTCTTC. Its translation: CASSISGDSYNEQFF.

This clonotype was observed once. J is TRBJ2-7 and V is TRBV5-1; D possibly matches TRBD1 or TRBD2 (5 bases each). Germline CDR1 SGHRS, CDR2 YFSETQ. V was pared by 0 bases and J by 3 bases, with 10 bases between. This CDR3 comprises 14 residues. CDR3 residues: CASSLVAGSYEQYF. The CDR3 coding sequence is TGCGCCAGCAGCTTGGTCGCAGGGAGCTACGAGCAGTACTTC.

This rearrangement joins TRBV19 to TRBJ1-2; possible D gene TRBD1, 5 bases. V gave up 3 bases and J gave up 2 bases, with 13 bases separating them. Germline CDR1 and CDR2: LNHDA and SQIVND (reference sequence). The CDR3 contains 15 residues. CDR3 sequence (DNA): TGTGCCAGTAGTATGGGGGACCTTCCCAACTATGGCTACACCTTC. Translating gives CASSMGDLPNYGYTF.

This clonotype has only a few counts. CDR3 bases: TGTGCCACCAAGAACGGGAGGGCCTACAATGAGCAGTTCTTC. This encodes CATKNGRAYNEQFF. The V gene is TRBV15, the J gene TRBJ2-1, with 8 bases fitting TRBD2. CDR1 and CDR2 (germline): LNHNV, YYDKDF (reference sequence). The CDR3 contains 14 residues. V was clipped by 7 bases and J by 2 bases; unmatched bases: 4.

Worth noting for this clonotype: This may come from a read error, since a much larger clone is one base off. The rearrangement uses TRBV7-9 and TRBJ2-7, with 11 nucleotides matching TRBD2. CDR1 is SEHNR, CDR2 FQNEAQ, per germline (reference sequence). The ends lost 7 bases at V and 5 bases at J; junction bases unmatched: 10. CDR3 length: 15 amino acids. This CDR3 is CASNIRGLAENEQYF. CDR3 in DNA: TGTGCCAGCAACATCCGGGGACTAGCGGAGAACGAGCAGTACTTC.

The rearrangement joins TRBV20-1 to TRBJ2-7, with a weak D call TRBD2 (7 bases). V shed 0 bases and J shed 5 bases, with 17 bases lying between them. The CDR3 has 15 amino acids. CDR1 DFQATT and CDR2 SNEGSKA come from the germline V gene (reference sequence). The CDR3 reads CSARDPPGGSDEQYF. The CDR3 bases are TGCAGTGCTAGAGATCCCCCGGGGGGCAGCGACGAGCAGTACTTC.

Many counts were recorded for this clonotype. The V and J genes are TRBV5-8 and TRBJ2-5; D tentatively fits TRBD1 or TRBD2 (5 bases each). Germline lookup yields CDR1 SGHTS and CDR2 YDEGEE. The CDR3 sequence is 17 residues long. The ends were cut back, 0 bases at V and 2 bases at J, with 17 bases in the middle. The CDR3 DNA reads TGTGCCAGCAGCTTGGGAGGTTCAGGGTCGGGACAAGAGACCCAGTACTTC. Encoded protein: CASSLGGSGSGQETQYF.

The CDR3, as DNA: TGTGCCACCAGTGATTCTCTCGGGACGCAGGGGGGCGAGCAGTACTTC. This codes for CATSDSLGTQGGEQYF. The chain has TRBV24-1 and TRBJ2-7; tentative D call: TRBD1 (7 bases). The V end was cut by 2 bases, the J end by 6 bases, with 19 bases between. Germline values: CDR1 KGHDR, CDR2 SFDVKD. This CDR3 has 16 residues.

This clonotype was found many times. CDR3 DNA sequence: TGTGCCAGCAGCTTATATCGGATGAACACCGGGGAGCTGTTTTTT. Its translation: CASSLYRMNTGELFF. The chain uses TRBV7-9 and TRBJ2-2; D is uncertain. Germline loops: CDR1 SEHNR, CDR2 FQNEAQ (reference sequence). The CDR3 extends over 15 amino acids. V was clipped by 2 bases and J by 1 base, with 8 bases between them.

This clonotype was detected once. The chain couples TRBV30 to TRBJ1-2, with TRBD1 matching 9 bases. Unmatched junction bases numbered 10, after V lost 0 bases and J lost 8 bases. CDR3 length: 15 residues. Germline CDR1 is GTSNPN and CDR2 is SVGIG (reference sequence). The CDR3 nucleotides read TGTGCCTGGAGTGTACGCAGGACAGGGGAGTTCGGCTACACCTTC. Its translation is CAWSVRRTGEFGYTF.

A note on this clonotype: This is likely a read error, given that the CDR3 carries no conserved phenylalanine or tryptophan at its end. Because the CDR3's place on the DNA is in doubt, the DNA is left out and the CDR3 is given as listed by TCRdb. The CDR3 spells CSARFPGGSWEFL. The chain links TRBV20-1 to TRBJ2-1; TRBD1, the table's D call, lacks a check against the DNA. Germline V gives CDR1 DFQATT, CDR2 SNEGSKA (reference sequence). The CDR3 is 13 amino acids in total, end residues counted.